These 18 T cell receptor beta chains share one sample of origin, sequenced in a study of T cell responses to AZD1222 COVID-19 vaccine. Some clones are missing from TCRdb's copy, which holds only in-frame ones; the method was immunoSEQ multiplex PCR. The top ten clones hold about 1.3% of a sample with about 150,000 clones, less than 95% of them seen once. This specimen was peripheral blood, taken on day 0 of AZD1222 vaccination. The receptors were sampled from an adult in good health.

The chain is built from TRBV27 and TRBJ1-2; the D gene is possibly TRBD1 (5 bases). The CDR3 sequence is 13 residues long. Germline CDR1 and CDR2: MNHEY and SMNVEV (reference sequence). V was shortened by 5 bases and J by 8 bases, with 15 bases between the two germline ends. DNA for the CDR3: TGTGCCAGCAGTCCCCTGGGACCTGGCGGCTACACCTTC. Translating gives CASSPLGPGGYTF.

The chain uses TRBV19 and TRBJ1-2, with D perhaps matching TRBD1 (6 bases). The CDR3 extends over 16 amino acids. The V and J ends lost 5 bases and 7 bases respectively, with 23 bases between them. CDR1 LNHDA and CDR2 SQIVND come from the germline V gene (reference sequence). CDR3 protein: CASSPPGTSSVFGYTF. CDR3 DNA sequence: TGTGCCAGTAGTCCGCCGGGGACAAGTTCGGTCTTTGGCTACACCTTC.

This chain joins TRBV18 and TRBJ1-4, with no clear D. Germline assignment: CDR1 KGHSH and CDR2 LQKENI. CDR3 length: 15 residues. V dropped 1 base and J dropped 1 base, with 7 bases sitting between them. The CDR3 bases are TGTGCCAGCTCACCACTGTTCAGAACTAATGAAAAACTGTTTTTT. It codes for CASSPLFRTNEKLFF.

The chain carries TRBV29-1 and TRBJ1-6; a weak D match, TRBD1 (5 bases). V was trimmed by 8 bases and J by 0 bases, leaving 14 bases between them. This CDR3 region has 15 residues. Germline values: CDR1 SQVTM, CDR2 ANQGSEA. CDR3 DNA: TGCAGCACACGCGACAGCAGCTCCTATAATTCACCCCTCCACTTT. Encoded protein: CSTRDSSSYNSPLHF. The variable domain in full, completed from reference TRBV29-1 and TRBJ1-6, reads SAVISQKPSRDICQRGTSLTIQCQVDSQVTMMFWYRQQPGQSLTLIATANQGSEATYESGFVIDKFPISRPNLTFSTLTVSNMSPEDSSIYLCSTRDSSSYNSPLHFGNGTRLTVT.

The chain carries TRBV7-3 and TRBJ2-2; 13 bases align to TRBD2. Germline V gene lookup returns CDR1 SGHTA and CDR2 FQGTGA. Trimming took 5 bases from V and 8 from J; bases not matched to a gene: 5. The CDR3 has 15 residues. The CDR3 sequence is CASSRTSGSGGELFF. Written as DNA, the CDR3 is TGTGCCAGCAGCCGGACTAGCGGGAGCGGGGGGGAGCTGTTTTTT.

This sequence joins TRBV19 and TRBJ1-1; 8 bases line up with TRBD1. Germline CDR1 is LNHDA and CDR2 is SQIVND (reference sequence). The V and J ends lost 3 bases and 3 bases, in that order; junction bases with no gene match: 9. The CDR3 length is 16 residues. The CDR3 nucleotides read TGTGCCAGTAGTATCCGCACAGGGGGTGGGGACACTGAAGCTTTCTTT. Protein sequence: CASSIRTGGGDTEAFF.

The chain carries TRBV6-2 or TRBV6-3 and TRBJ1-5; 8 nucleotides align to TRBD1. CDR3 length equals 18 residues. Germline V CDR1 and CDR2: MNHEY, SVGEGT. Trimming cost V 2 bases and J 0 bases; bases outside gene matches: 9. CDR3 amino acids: CASSYDISQGVSNQPQHF. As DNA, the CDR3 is TGTGCCAGCAGTTACGACATATCACAGGGGGTTAGCAATCAGCCCCAGCATTTT.

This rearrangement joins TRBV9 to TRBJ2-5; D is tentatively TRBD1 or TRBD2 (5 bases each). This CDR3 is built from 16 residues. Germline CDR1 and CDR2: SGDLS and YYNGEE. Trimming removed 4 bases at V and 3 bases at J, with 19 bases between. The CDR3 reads CASSPPTGTYEETQYF. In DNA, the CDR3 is TGTGCCAGCAGCCCTCCTACCGGGACCTACGAAGAGACCCAGTACTTC.

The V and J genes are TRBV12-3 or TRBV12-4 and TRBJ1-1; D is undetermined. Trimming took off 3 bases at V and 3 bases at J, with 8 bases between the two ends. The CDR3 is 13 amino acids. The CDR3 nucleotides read TGTGCCAGCAGTTTCGCTCGGGACACTGAAGCTTTCTTT. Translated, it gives CASSFARDTEAFF.

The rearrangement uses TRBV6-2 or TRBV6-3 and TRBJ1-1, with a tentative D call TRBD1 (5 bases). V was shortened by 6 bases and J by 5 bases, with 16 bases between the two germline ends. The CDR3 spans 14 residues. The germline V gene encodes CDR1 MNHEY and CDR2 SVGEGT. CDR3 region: CASSPGGALTEAFF. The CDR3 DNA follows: TGTGCCAGCAGCCCCGGGGGAGCATTGACTGAAGCTTTCTTT.

The CDR3 here is CASSQDRGYQGLGQPQHF. The CDR3 region has the DNA TGTGCCAGCAGCCAAGATCGCGGGTACCAGGGTTTGGGTCAGCCCCAGCATTTT. This chain uses TRBV4-2 with TRBJ1-5; possible D gene TRBD1, 5 bases. Per the germline V gene, CDR1 is LGHNA and CDR2 is YNFKEQ. Trimming removed 0 bases from V and 6 bases from J, with 21 bases in between. This CDR3 region has 18 residues.

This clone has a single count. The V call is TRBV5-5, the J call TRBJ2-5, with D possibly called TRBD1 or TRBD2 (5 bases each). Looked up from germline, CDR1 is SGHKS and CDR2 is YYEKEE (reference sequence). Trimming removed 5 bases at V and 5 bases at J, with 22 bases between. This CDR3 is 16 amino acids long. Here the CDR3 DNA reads TGTGCCAGCAGTATGGGGGTCGACCACGTCCGGGAGACCCAGTACTTC. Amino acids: CASSMGVDHVRETQYF.

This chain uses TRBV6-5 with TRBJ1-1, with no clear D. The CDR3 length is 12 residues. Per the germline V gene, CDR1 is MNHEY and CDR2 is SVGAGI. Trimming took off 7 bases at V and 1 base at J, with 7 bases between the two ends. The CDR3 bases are TGTGCCAGCACAAACGGGAACACTGAAGCTTTCTTT. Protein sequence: CASTNGNTEAFF.

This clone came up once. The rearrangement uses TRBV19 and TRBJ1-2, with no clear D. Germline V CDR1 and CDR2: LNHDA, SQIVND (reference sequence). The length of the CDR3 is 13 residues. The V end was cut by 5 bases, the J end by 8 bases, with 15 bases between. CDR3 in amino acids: CASSSRGRGGYTF. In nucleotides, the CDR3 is TGTGCCAGTAGTTCGCGAGGACGGGGAGGCTACACCTTC.

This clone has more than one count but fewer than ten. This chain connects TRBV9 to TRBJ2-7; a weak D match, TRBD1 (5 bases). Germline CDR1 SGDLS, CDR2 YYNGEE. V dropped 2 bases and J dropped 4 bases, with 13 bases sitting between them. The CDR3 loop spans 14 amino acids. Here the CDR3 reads CASSVRLRVYEQYV. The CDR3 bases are TGTGCCAGCAGCGTCCGACTCAGGGTTTACGAGCAGTACGTC.

CDR3 sequence: CASSLGQGSYEQYV. In nucleotides, the CDR3 is TGTGCCAGCAGCTTGGGGCAGGGAAGCTACGAGCAGTACGTC. The J gene is TRBJ2-7, the V gene TRBV5-5; D perhaps matches TRBD1 (5 bases). CDR1 is SGHKS, CDR2 YYEKEE, per germline (reference sequence). V shed 0 bases and J shed 3 bases, with 10 bases lying between them. The CDR3 spans 14 residues.

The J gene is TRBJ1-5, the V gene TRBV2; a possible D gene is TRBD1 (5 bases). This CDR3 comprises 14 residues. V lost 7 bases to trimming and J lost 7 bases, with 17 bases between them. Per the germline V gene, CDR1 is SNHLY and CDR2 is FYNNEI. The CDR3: CASTGGTIGQPQHF. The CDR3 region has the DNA TGTGCCAGCACTGGAGGGACGATCGGACAGCCCCAGCATTTT.

The CDR3 reads CASSNQGNGYTF. CDR3 coding DNA: TGTGCCAGCAGTAACCAGGGGAATGGCTACACCTTC. The chain carries TRBV3-1 (or the pseudogene TRBV3-2) and TRBJ1-2, with D perhaps TRBD1 (6 bases). Trimming took off 6 bases at V and 6 bases at J, with 11 bases between the two ends. Germline V gene sequence: CDR1 LGHDT, CDR2 YNNKEL (reference sequence). The CDR3 runs to 12 residues.